This paragraph reports one TCR beta chain. The repertoire was sequenced with immunoSEQ multiplex PCR; TCRdb's copy has only in-frame clones and lacks some. The sample yields tens of thousands of clones, 88% seen once. The sample comes from a study of PD-L1 blockade in urothelial cancer. Turning to the study itself: In the patient group, about 90% of the roughly 29 were males with bladder-origin urothelial cancer.

CDR1 is SGHRS, CDR2 YFSETQ, per germline. The V end was cut by 4 bases, the J end by 5 bases, with 13 bases between. The CDR3 extends over 13 amino acids. Specified time point: peripheral blood 6 weeks after treatment start. This sequence was found in a man aged 55 to 69 with urothelial cancer. This specimen was PBMCs, taken around atezolizumab (anti-PD-L1) treatment. This chain links TRBV5-1 with TRBJ2-7, with D hard to call. The CDR3 DNA sequence: TGCGCCAGCAGCACAGCTGGCTGGGACGAGCAGTACTTC. Translated, it gives CASSTAGWDEQYF.